The entry that follows covers one T cell receptor (beta chain) sequence. The record originates from a study of cytomegalovirus exposure and HLA in healthy donors. Both 60 Vbeta primers and 13 Jbeta primers went into the PCR. The repertoire was sequenced with immunoSEQ multiplex PCR; TCRdb's copy has only in-frame clones and lacks some. The table records under 200,000 clones, around 68% of them present only once. V lost 6 bases and J lost 4; bases outside the gene matches: 6. The CDR3 is 15 residues long. Germline-derived CDR1 and CDR2 are MNHNS and SASEGT. Sample: PBMCs. This chain joins TRBV6-1 and TRBJ1-2; 12 bases fit TRBD1. The sequence derives from a man in his forties or fifties in good health and CMV-seronegative. Written as DNA, the CDR3 is TGTGCCAGCAGGGAGGGACAGGGGGCCAGCTATGGCTACACCTTC. Protein product: CASREGQGASYGYTF.